These T cell receptor beta chains were read from a single sample in a study of circulating and synovial CD4+ cells in juvenile arthritis. Measured with immunoSEQ multiplex PCR; TCRdb has only the in-frame clones, and not every one. The table includes some 30,000 clones, about 93% detected once. Source material: CD4+ T cells from blood. The source is a human donor with juvenile idiopathic arthritis. Both conserved end residues are trimmed from each CDR3. Each record gives: V gene, CDR3 protein.

V gene: TRBV28
CDR3 protein: ASTRASYEQY

V gene: TRBV10-1
CDR3 protein: ASSDRDAYEQY

V gene: TRBV7-3
CDR3 protein: ASSLGSSSGRGYEQF

V gene: TRBV4-2
CDR3 protein: ASSQDLAGGPTDTQY

V gene: TRBV11-3
CDR3 protein: ASSLDGTNTDTQY

V gene: TRBV15
CDR3 protein: ATSRGTGGAQPQH

V gene: TRBV19
CDR3 protein: ASSVQGAGNQPQH

V gene: TRBV2
CDR3 protein: ASSEEVPGELF

V gene: TRBV5-1
CDR3 protein: ASSHRTGGGVRNIQY

V gene: TRBV5-4
CDR3 protein: ASSLEGAEAF

V gene: TRBV5-4
CDR3 protein: ASSFSATGFNTGELF

V gene: TRBV29-1
CDR3 protein: SVEQGIAGNNEQF

V gene: TRBV11-2
CDR3 protein: ASSSDRAVQPQH

V gene: TRBV30
CDR3 protein: AWSLLGANVLT

V gene: TRBV7-3
CDR3 protein: ASSLKAGGTTNEKLF

V gene: TRBV4-2
CDR3 protein: ASSPGLSLH